This entry lists 19 T cell receptor beta chains sequenced from one sample in a study of human CD8 memory T cell subsets. UMI-labeled 5' RACE was the method by which TCR beta libraries were made. Reanalyzing the 5' RACE reads, TCRdb keeps one entry per CDR3 protein, without DNA. The table for this sample gives 8,000 or so distinct CDR3 sequences. CCR7+ PD-1+ TIGIT+ early memory CD8+ cells with dysfunctional traits were TPEX. The sample was CD8+ T cells from PBMCs. The receptors were sampled from a human donor in good health.

This clonotype is classed as medium-sized by frequency. The chain combines TRBV20-1 with TRBJ1-2; TCRdb's D call, TRBD1, is unchecked because there is no DNA. This CDR3 is built from 13 residues. Germline V gives CDR1 DFQATT, CDR2 SNEGSKA (reference sequence). The CDR3 here is CSARGTGPYGYTF.

The chain joins TRBV28 to TRBJ2-5; the TCRdb D gene call, TRBD2, has no DNA to confirm it. The CDR3 extends over 16 amino acids. Germline lookup yields CDR1 MDHEN and CDR2 SYDVKM. CDR3 residues: CASSSPERGGLETQYF.

The chain's CDR3 is CASSLIPPGLAGGRKFF. The genes are TRBV7-9 and TRBJ2-1; TCRdb's D call of TRBD2 is untestable without DNA. This CDR3 region has 17 residues. In germline, CDR1 is SEHNR, CDR2 FQNEAQ (reference sequence). Using reference TRBV7-9 and TRBJ2-1 for the parts outside the CDR3, the full variable domain is DTGVSQNPRHKITKRGQNVTFRCDPISEHNRLYWYRQTLGQGPEFLTYFQNEAQLEKSRLLSDRFSAERPKGSFSTLEIQRTEQGDSAMYLCASSLIPPGLAGGRKFFGPGTRLTVL.

The gene calls are TRBV27 and TRBJ2-7. CDR3 length equals 13 residues. Germline V CDR1 and CDR2: MNHEY, SMNVEV (reference sequence). CDR3 sequence: CASSLLGTYEQYF.

The genes are TRBV4-1 and TRBJ2-7; the TCRdb D gene call, TRBD2, has no DNA to confirm it. From germline, CDR1 is MGHRA and CDR2 YSYEKL. The CDR3 contains 13 residues. The CDR3 reads CAAGGTSSYEQYF.

The V and J genes are TRBV7-9 and TRBJ2-7. This CDR3 has 12 residues. Germline loops: CDR1 SEHNR, CDR2 FQNEAQ (reference sequence). The chain's CDR3 is CASSLLADEQYF.

The chain couples TRBV27 to TRBJ2-1; TCRdb indicates TRBD1, and absent DNA this call remains unverified. CDR1 and CDR2 (germline): MNHEY, SMNVEV (reference sequence). The CDR3 is made up of 12 amino acids. This chain's CDR3 is CASSTGQDEQFF.

V gene TRBV10-1 combines with J gene TRBJ2-5; with no DNA, the TCRdb D assignment of TRBD2 cannot be verified. CDR1 and CDR2 from the germline V gene are WNHNN and SYGVQD (reference sequence). The CDR3 contains 16 residues. This CDR3 reads CASSDLAGVGRETQYF.

The chain combines TRBV6-5 with TRBJ2-7; TCRdb indicates TRBD2, and absent DNA this call remains unverified. This CDR3 region has 14 residues. Germline CDR1 MNHEY, CDR2 SVGAGI. CDR3 amino acids: CASSQETSGIEQYF.

Here the CDR3 reads CASSPHSGEPQSTDTQYF. The chain uses TRBV5-4 and TRBJ2-3; the D call from TCRdb, TRBD1, cannot be confirmed without DNA. The V gene's germline CDR1 is SGHNT and CDR2 YYREEE (reference sequence). This CDR3 is built from 18 residues. The whole variable domain, filled in from reference TRBV5-4 and TRBJ2-3, reads ETGVTQSPTHLIKTRGQQVTLRCSSQSGHNTVSWYQQALGQGPQFIFQYYREEENGRGNFPPRFSGLQFPNYSSELNVNALELDDSALYLCASSPHSGEPQSTDTQYFGPGTRLTVL.

CDR3 in amino acids: CASRLPPTGGRYNEQFF. The chain couples TRBV28 to TRBJ2-1; the TRBD1 assignment by TCRdb is unverifiable without DNA. The CDR3 sequence is 17 residues long. Germline CDR1 is MDHEN and CDR2 is SYDVKM.

This clonotype shows up as medium-sized (0.01 to 0.1%) by frequency. V gene TRBV28 combines with J gene TRBJ2-1; with no DNA, the TCRdb D assignment of TRBD1 cannot be verified. Germline-derived CDR1 and CDR2 are MDHEN and SYDVKM. There are 16 residues in the CDR3. The CDR3: CASSSLGRETYNEQFF. Filled out from reference TRBV28 and TRBJ2-1, the complete variable domain reads DVKVTQSSRYLVKRTGEKVFLECVQDMDHENMFWYRQDPGLGLRLIYFSYDVKMKEKGDIPEGYSVSREKKERFSLILESASTNQTSMYLCASSSLGRETYNEQFFGPGTRLTVL.

J is TRBJ2-5 and V is TRBV28; no DNA is available, so the TRBD2 call from TCRdb remains unchecked. The CDR3 totals 15 residues. Looked up from germline, CDR1 is MDHEN and CDR2 is SYDVKM. The chain's CDR3 is CASTETPAGGETQYF.

The chain uses TRBV6-5 and TRBJ2-1; with no DNA, the TCRdb D assignment of TRBD2 cannot be verified. The V gene's germline CDR1 is MNHEY and CDR2 SVGAGI. This CDR3 contains 13 residues. The CDR3 loop is CASTDYPEGEQFF.

The chain is built from TRBV6-6 and TRBJ2-2. The CDR3 has 11 amino acids. CDR1 MNHNY and CDR2 SVGAGI come from the germline V gene (reference sequence). CDR3 sequence: CASTHTGELFF.

The rearrangement uses TRBV2 and TRBJ2-4. CDR3 length equals 16 residues. Germline V gene lookup returns CDR1 SNHLY and CDR2 FYNNEI. CDR3 protein: CASSEGPFKAKNIQYF. The full variable domain, completed using reference TRBV2 and TRBJ2-4, is EPEVTQTPSHQVTQMGQEVILRCVPISNHLYFYWYRQILGQKVEFLVSFYNNEISEKSEIFDDQFSVERPDGSNFTLKIRSTKLEDSAMYFCASSEGPFKAKNIQYFGAGTRLSVL.

This chain joins TRBV7-8 and TRBJ1-5; the TRBD1 assignment by TCRdb is unverifiable without DNA. The germline V gene encodes CDR1 SGHVS and CDR2 FQNEAQ. The CDR3 runs to 13 residues. This CDR3 is CASSLGQQQPQHF.

The chain couples TRBV19 to TRBJ2-3. From germline, CDR1 is LNHDA and CDR2 SQIVND (reference sequence). The CDR3 runs 13 residues. CDR3 sequence: CASSLANTDTQYF.

J is TRBJ2-5 and V is TRBV3-1; TCRdb designates TRBD1, a call that cannot be tested without DNA. The CDR3 totals 16 residues. CDR1 LGHDT and CDR2 YNNKEL come from the germline V gene (reference sequence). The chain's CDR3 is CASSQEYGNLQETQYF.